The 28 T cell receptor beta chains reported below all come from one sample, sequenced in a study of control samples from healthy donors and cancer patients. Clones were read by immunoSEQ multiplex PCR, and TCRdb kept only the in-frame ones, dropping some. The sample gives about 140,000 clones, about 89% of which show up once; more than 6.5% is in the top ten. Source material: blood. These receptors all stem from a man aged 18 to 30 in good health.

The V gene is TRBV9, the J gene TRBJ1-1, with D uncertain. This CDR3 has 14 residues. CDR1 SGDLS and CDR2 YYNGEE come from the germline V gene. V was pared by 4 bases and J by 4 bases, with 14 bases between. The CDR3 loop reads CASSQQAGGTEAFF. DNA of the CDR3: TGTGCCAGCAGCCAACAAGCTGGTGGCACTGAAGCTTTCTTT.

The chain carries TRBV5-1 and TRBJ2-7; D gene uncertain. The CDR3 covers 12 residues. Trimming pared 3 bases from V and 3 bases from J, leaving 7 bases between. In germline, CDR1 is SGHRS, CDR2 YFSETQ. The chain's CDR3 is CASSWADYEQYF. In DNA, the CDR3 is TGCGCCAGCAGCTGGGCCGACTACGAGCAGTACTTC.

V gene TRBV4-2 combines with J gene TRBJ2-3; D is undetermined. Germline loops: CDR1 LGHNA, CDR2 YNFKEQ. Trimming left V 5 bases short and J 0 bases short, with 15 bases between. The CDR3 consists of 16 residues. The CDR3 nucleotides read TGTGCCAGCAGCTCACGGATGGAACAAAGCACAGATACGCAGTATTTT. This translates into CASSSRMEQSTDTQYF.

V usage is TRBV11-2 and J usage is TRBJ1-2; no reliable D call. The germline CDR1 and CDR2 sequences are SGHAT and FQNNGV. The CDR3 runs to 14 residues. Trimming took off 0 bases at V and 8 bases at J, with 13 bases between the two ends. The CDR3: CASSLDQQVEGYTF. The CDR3 DNA sequence: TGTGCCAGCAGCTTAGATCAGCAGGTTGAAGGCTACACCTTC.

The V and J genes are TRBV5-8 and TRBJ1-2; TRBD1 matches at 8 bases. There are 13 residues in the CDR3. The germline V gene encodes CDR1 SGHTS and CDR2 YDEGEE. V gave up 4 bases and J gave up 4 bases; unmatched junction bases: 3. DNA of the CDR3: TGTGCCAGCAGCACCGGACAGGGCTATGGCTACACCTTC. It is translated as CASSTGQGYGYTF.

This clone came up a few times. The chain uses TRBV10-3 and TRBJ1-5; D uncertain. The CDR3 sequence is 14 residues long. V was clipped by 4 bases and J by 0 bases, with 7 bases between them. Germline CDR1 is ENHRY and CDR2 is SYGVKD. The CDR3 region is CAISGGNSNQPQHF. DNA for the CDR3: TGTGCCATCAGTGGCGGGAATAGCAATCAGCCCCAGCATTTT.

The chain carries TRBV5-1 and TRBJ2-3; 9 nucleotides line up with TRBD2. Trimming at V came to 5 bases and at J to 5 bases, leaving 3 bases not matched to a gene. CDR1 and CDR2 (germline): SGHRS, YFSETQ. This CDR3 is built from 13 residues. This CDR3 is CASRELAGDTQYF. The CDR3 DNA is TGCGCCAGCAGAGAACTAGCGGGAGATACGCAGTATTTT.

V is TRBV7-6 and J is TRBJ1-4, with 7 bases fitting TRBD1. Germline V gives CDR1 SGHVS, CDR2 FNYEAQ. The length of the CDR3 is 17 residues. J gave up 8 bases and V 1 base, and 13 bases lay outside the gene matches. This chain's CDR3 is CASSLDRGPFQWEKLFF. CDR3 coding DNA: TGTGCCAGCAGCTTAGACAGGGGCCCATTTCAATGGGAAAAACTGTTTTTT. Full variable domain (rest looked up from reference TRBV7-6 and TRBJ1-4): GAGVSQSPRYKVTKRGQDVALRCDPISGHVSLYWYRQALGQGPEFLTYFNYEAQQDKSGLPNDRFSAERPEGSISTLTIQRTEQRDSAMYRCASSLDRGPFQWEKLFFGSGTQLSVL.

The V gene is TRBV11-2, the J gene TRBJ2-2; 8 nucleotides match TRBD2. This CDR3 has 16 residues. In germline, CDR1 is SGHAT, CDR2 FQNNGV. V dropped 1 base and J dropped 1; count of bases not matched to a gene: 2. This CDR3 reads CASSLVLAGNTGELFF. The CDR3 DNA reads as TGTGCCAGCAGCTTAGTCCTAGCGGGGAACACCGGGGAGCTGTTTTTT.

In nucleotides, the CDR3 is TGTGCCATCAGTGACCTGGGAGAGATGAACACTGAAGCTTTCTTT. Protein sequence: CAISDLGEMNTEAFF. This chain uses TRBV10-3 with TRBJ1-1; no clear D. Between the trimmed V and J ends, which lost 3 bases and 0 bases, there was a span of 11 bases. Germline CDR1 ENHRY, CDR2 SYGVKD. The CDR3 contains 15 residues.

This chain uses TRBV7-9 with TRBJ1-3, with D hard to call. Looked up from germline, CDR1 is SEHNR and CDR2 is FQNEAQ (reference sequence). Trimming removed 1 base at V and 3 bases at J, with 1 base between. The CDR3 has 12 residues. The CDR3 DNA sequence: TGTGCCAGCAGCTTAGGTGGAAACACCATATATTTT. The encoded protein is CASSLGGNTIYF.

This clone has only one observation. This rearrangement joins TRBV6-5 to TRBJ1-2; 9 nucleotides line up with TRBD1. Trimming removed 8 bases from V and 4 bases from J; junction bases left unmatched: 5. The germline CDR1 and CDR2 sequences are MNHEY and SVGAGI. The CDR3 spans 13 residues. As DNA, the CDR3 is TGTGCCAGCCGGGACAGGGTGGTCTATGGCTACACCTTC. Translated, it gives CASRDRVVYGYTF.

This clone was seen only a few times. The chain links TRBV6-2 or TRBV6-3 to TRBJ2-2; D gene unclear. In germline, CDR1 is MNHEY, CDR2 SVGEGT. This CDR3 contains 14 residues. The V and J ends lost 5 bases and 4 bases respectively, with 11 bases between them. CDR3 sequence reads: CASSLNTATGELFF. CDR3 nucleotides: TGTGCCAGCAGTCTTAATACCGCCACCGGGGAGCTGTTTTTT.

This rearrangement joins TRBV3-1 (or the pseudogene TRBV3-2) to TRBJ1-2; D is ambiguous. There are 14 residues in the CDR3. The germline V gene has CDR1 LGHDT and CDR2 YNNKEL (reference sequence). Trimming shortened V by 2 bases and J by 2 bases, and 9 bases separated the two germline ends. This chain's CDR3 is CASSQPVGNYGYTF. In nucleotides, the CDR3 is TGTGCCAGCAGCCAACCTGTAGGAAACTATGGCTACACCTTC.

V is TRBV7-3 and J is TRBJ2-2; D not resolved. The CDR3 extends over 14 amino acids. Germline CDR1 SGHTA, CDR2 FQGTGA. V lost 4 bases and J 8 bases, leaving 14 bases between the germline ends. The CDR3 DNA sequence: TGTGCCAGCAGCTATACGTGGCTCCCAGGGGAGCTGTTTTTT. Its translation: CASSYTWLPGELFF.

For this clone: The junction departs from germline at one end; a sequencing error may be responsible. CDR3 protein: CASSRRGGSLNF. CDR3 nucleotide sequence: TGTGCCAGCAGTCGACGCGGGGGGTCCCTAAACTTC. The V gene is TRBV6-5, the J gene TRBJ2-5; 8 bases fit TRBD2. From germline, CDR1 is MNHEY and CDR2 SVGAGI. The CDR3 totals 12 residues.

V gene TRBV5-1 combines with J gene TRBJ2-1; D is uncertain. The V end was cut by 2 bases, the J end by 6 bases, with 12 bases between. The CDR3 runs 14 residues. CDR1 is SGHRS, CDR2 YFSETQ, per germline. CDR3: CASSLTLRINEQFF. The CDR3, as DNA: TGCGCCAGCAGCTTAACCCTTCGCATCAATGAGCAGTTCTTC.

The chain has TRBV10-3 and TRBJ2-1; 10 bases are a match to TRBD1. With 5 bases clipped from V and 6 bases from J, the junction kept 7 bases outside the gene matches. This CDR3 contains 15 residues. The V gene's germline CDR1 is ENHRY and CDR2 SYGVKD. Written as DNA, the CDR3 is TGTGCCATCAGTTTAGACCGGGACAGGGGCAATGAGCAGTTCTTC. This translates into CAISLDRDRGNEQFF.

V and J are TRBV7-9 and TRBJ1-1; D is ambiguous. V was cut by 5 bases and J by 3 bases, with 16 bases left in between. The CDR3 has 15 amino acids. Germline assignment: CDR1 SEHNR and CDR2 FQNEAQ (reference sequence). DNA of the CDR3: TGTGCCAGCAGCCGCCAGGTACTTGGATACACTGAAGCTTTCTTT. It translates to CASSRQVLGYTEAFF. Supplemented by reference TRBV7-9 and TRBJ1-1, the full variable domain reads DTGVSQNPRHKITKRGQNVTFRCDPISEHNRLYWYRQTLGQGPEFLTYFQNEAQLEKSRLLSDRFSAERPKGSFSTLEIQRTEQGDSAMYLCASSRQVLGYTEAFFGQGTRLTVV.

The chain uses TRBV3-1 (or the pseudogene TRBV3-2) and TRBJ1-2, with TRBD1 as a possible D gene (5 bases). This CDR3 has 14 residues. Germline V gives CDR1 LGHDT, CDR2 YNNKEL (reference sequence). The V end lost 5 bases, the J end lost 2 bases, and 12 bases lay between the germline ends. CDR3 DNA sequence: TGTGCCAGCAGCAGGGGAACCCTAAACTATGGCTACACCTTC. The encoded protein is CASSRGTLNYGYTF.

The chain uses TRBV21-1 and TRBJ2-3; the table's D call, TRBD2, has no DNA check behind it. TRBV21-1 is tagged as a pseudogene. The CDR3 length is 21 residues. The CDR3 DNA reads as TGTGCCAGCAGCAAAGATACCGTCCGGGGCCCGAAGCGGGGGAGCACAGATACGCAGTATTTT. Translating it yields CASSKDTVRGPKRGSTDTQYF.

V gene TRBV29-1 combines with J gene TRBJ1-2; 8 bases map to TRBD1. CDR1 and CDR2 (germline): SQVTM, ANQGSEA. After removal of 7 bases from V and 3 bases from J, the junction contained 13 bases not matched to a gene. The CDR3 runs 15 residues. The CDR3 sequence is CSALKGTGTYYGYTF. CDR3 sequence (DNA): TGCAGCGCCCTTAAGGGGACAGGTACATACTATGGCTACACCTTC.

The chain carries TRBV30 and TRBJ2-6; no clear D gene. V lost 5 bases and J 0 bases, leaving 8 bases between the germline ends. The CDR3 extends over 14 amino acids. The V gene's germline CDR1 is GTSNPN and CDR2 SVGIG (reference sequence). The CDR3 spells CAWLRSSGANVLTF. In DNA form, the CDR3 reads TGTGCCTGGCTCAGGAGCTCTGGGGCCAACGTCCTGACTTTC.

The chain employs TRBV6-6 and TRBJ1-3, with a weak D call TRBD1 (6 bases). Trimming pared 0 bases from V and 10 bases from J, leaving 19 bases between. CDR1 MNHNY and CDR2 SVGAGI come from the germline V gene (reference sequence). The CDR3 has 16 amino acids. The CDR3 reads CASSYSIQGSLFTIYF. Here the CDR3 DNA reads TGTGCCAGCAGTTACTCAATACAGGGTTCCCTTTTTACCATATATTTT.

V and J are TRBV4-1 and TRBJ2-7, with a tentative D call TRBD1 (7 bases). V was clipped by 1 base and J by 4 bases, with 11 bases between them. The CDR3 totals 14 residues. Germline V lookup: CDR1 MGHRA, CDR2 YSYEKL. The CDR3 region is CASSQGAGGYEQYF. The CDR3 DNA reads TGCGCCAGCAGCCAAGGGGCAGGGGGGTACGAGCAGTACTTC.

The chain combines TRBV28 with TRBJ1-2; D perhaps matches TRBD1 (5 bases). The V gene lost 4 bases and the J gene lost 5 bases, with 8 bases spanning the gap. CDR3 size: 12 residues. The germline V gene encodes CDR1 MDHEN and CDR2 SYDVKM. This CDR3 is CASSSQGYGYTF. In nucleotides, the CDR3 is TGTGCCAGCAGTTCCCAGGGTTATGGCTACACCTTC.

V usage is TRBV4-3 and J usage is TRBJ1-2; no definite D call. V dropped 4 bases and J dropped 3 bases, with 15 bases sitting between them. This CDR3 is built from 15 residues. From germline, CDR1 is LGHNA and CDR2 YSLEER. The CDR3 region is CASSLGSAADYGYTF. The CDR3 DNA reads as TGCGCCAGCAGCCTCGGATCCGCAGCTGACTATGGCTACACCTTC.

This sequence joins TRBV7-8 and TRBJ2-1; unclear D gene. Germline V gives CDR1 SGHVS, CDR2 FQNEAQ. V was trimmed by 1 base and J by 1 base, leaving 5 bases between them. The CDR3 runs to 14 residues. The CDR3: CASSLGFSYNEQFF. CDR3 nucleotides: TGTGCCAGCAGCTTAGGGTTTTCCTACAATGAGCAGTTCTTC.